This T cell receptor beta chain appears in the sequencing data of a study of T cell responses to AZD1222 COVID-19 vaccine. Study outcomes and limitations: Spike-specific TCRs gained breadth and depth after people received two AZD1222 doses.

Data came from immunoSEQ multiplex PCR; TCRdb stores just in-frame clones and leaves some out. The data contain over 75,000 clones, over 85% of them singletons. This CDR3 has 15 amino acids. Looked up from germline, CDR1 is MNHEY and CDR2 is SVGAGI. V was clipped by 10 bases and J by 1 base, with 19 bases between them. Points on this clone: The antigen is undetermined.

The chain is built from TRBV6-5 and TRBJ1-2; possible D gene TRBD1, 6 bases. The source material was peripheral blood, sampled on day 0 of AZD1222 vaccination. The sequence came from an adult in good health. CDR3 in amino acids: CATQGGAKFNYGYTF. The CDR3 nucleotides read TGTGCCACCCAAGGGGGGGCAAAATTTAACTATGGCTACACCTTC.